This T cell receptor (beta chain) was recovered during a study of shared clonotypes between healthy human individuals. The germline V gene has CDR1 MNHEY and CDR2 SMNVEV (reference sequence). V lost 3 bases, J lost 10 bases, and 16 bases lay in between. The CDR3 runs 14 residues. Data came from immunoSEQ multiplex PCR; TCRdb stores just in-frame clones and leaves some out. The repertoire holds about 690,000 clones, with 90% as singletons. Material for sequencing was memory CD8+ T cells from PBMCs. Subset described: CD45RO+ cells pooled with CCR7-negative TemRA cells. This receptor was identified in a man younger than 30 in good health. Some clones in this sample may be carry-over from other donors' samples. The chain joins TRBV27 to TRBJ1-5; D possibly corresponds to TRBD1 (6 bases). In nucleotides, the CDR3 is TGTGCCAGCAGTTTCGGCCTGGTCGGGACACCCCAGCATTTT. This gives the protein CASSFGLVGTPQHF.